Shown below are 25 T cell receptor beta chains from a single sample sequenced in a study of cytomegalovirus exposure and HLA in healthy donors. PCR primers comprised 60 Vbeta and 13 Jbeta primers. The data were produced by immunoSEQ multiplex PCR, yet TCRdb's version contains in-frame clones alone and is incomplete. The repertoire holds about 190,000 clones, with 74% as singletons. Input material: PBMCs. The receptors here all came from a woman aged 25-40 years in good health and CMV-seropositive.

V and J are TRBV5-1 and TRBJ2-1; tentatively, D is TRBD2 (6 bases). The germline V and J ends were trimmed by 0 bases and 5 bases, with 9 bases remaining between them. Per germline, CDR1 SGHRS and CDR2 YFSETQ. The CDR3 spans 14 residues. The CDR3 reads CASSLAGGNNEQFF. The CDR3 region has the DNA TGCGCCAGCAGCTTGGCCGGAGGGAACAATGAGCAGTTCTTC.

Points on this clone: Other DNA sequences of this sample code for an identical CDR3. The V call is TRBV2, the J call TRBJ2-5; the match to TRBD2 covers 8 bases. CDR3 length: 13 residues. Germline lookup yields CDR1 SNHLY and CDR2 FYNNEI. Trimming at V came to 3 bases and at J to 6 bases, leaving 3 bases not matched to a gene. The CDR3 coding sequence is TGTGCCAGCAGTGATGCGGGGGGAAAGACCCAGTACTTC. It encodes CASSDAGGKTQYF.

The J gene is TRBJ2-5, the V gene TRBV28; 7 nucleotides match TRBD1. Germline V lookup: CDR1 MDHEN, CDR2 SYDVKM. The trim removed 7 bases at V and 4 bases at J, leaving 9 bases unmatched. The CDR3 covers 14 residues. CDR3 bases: TGTGCCAGCACCGCCCCAGGGGGTTTAGAGACCCAGTACTTC. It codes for CASTAPGGLETQYF.

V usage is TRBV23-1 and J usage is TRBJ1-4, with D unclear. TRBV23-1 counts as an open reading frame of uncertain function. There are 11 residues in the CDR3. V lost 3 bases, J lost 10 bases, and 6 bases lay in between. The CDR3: CASSHAGKLFF. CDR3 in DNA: TGCGCCAGCAGTCACGCCGGAAAACTGTTTTTT.

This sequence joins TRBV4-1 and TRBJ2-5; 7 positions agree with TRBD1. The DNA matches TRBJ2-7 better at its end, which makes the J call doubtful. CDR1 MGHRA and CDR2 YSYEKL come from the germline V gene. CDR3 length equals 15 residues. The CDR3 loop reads CASSHPGQLPYEQYF. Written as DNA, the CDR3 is TGCGCCAGCAGCCATCCGGGACAGTTACCCTACGAGCAGTACTTC.

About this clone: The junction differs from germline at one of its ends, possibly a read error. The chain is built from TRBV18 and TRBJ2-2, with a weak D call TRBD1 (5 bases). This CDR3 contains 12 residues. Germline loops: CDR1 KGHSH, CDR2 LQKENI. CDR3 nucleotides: TGTGCCAGTTCACGACAGAACGGGGAGCTGTTTTTT. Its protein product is CASSRQNGELFF.

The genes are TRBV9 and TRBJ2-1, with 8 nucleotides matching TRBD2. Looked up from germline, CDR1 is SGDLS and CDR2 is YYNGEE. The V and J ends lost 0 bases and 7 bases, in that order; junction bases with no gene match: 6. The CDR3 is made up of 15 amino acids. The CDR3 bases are TGTGCCAGCAGCGTAGAAGCGGGAGTGGGGAATGAGCAGTTCTTC. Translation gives CASSVEAGVGNEQFF.

DNA for the CDR3: TGTGCCAGTAGTATTGCTCGGGGTTTGAACACTGAAGCTTTCTTT. Amino acid sequence: CASSIARGLNTEAFF. V usage is TRBV19 and J usage is TRBJ1-1; D unresolved. The CDR3 consists of 15 residues. Trimming shortened V by 3 bases and J by 0 bases, and 11 bases separated the two germline ends. Per germline, CDR1 LNHDA and CDR2 SQIVND (reference sequence).

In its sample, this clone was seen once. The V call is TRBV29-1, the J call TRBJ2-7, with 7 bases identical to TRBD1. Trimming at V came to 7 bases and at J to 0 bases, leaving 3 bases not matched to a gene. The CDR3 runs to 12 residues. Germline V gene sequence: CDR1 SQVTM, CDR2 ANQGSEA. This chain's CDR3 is CSGWDSSYEQYF. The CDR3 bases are TGCAGCGGCTGGGACAGCTCCTACGAGCAGTACTTC.

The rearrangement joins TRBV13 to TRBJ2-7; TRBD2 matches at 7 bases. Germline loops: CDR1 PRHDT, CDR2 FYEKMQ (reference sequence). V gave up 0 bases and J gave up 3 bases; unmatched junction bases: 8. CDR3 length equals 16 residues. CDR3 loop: CASSLGPRLALYEQYF. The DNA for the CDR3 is TGTGCCAGCAGCTTAGGACCCAGACTAGCCCTCTACGAGCAGTACTTC.

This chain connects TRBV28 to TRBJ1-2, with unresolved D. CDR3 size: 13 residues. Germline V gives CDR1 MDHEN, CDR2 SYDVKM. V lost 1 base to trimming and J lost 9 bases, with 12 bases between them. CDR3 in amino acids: CASSLSATRSYTF. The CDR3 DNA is TGTGCCAGCAGTTTATCAGCCACGCGGAGCTACACCTTC.

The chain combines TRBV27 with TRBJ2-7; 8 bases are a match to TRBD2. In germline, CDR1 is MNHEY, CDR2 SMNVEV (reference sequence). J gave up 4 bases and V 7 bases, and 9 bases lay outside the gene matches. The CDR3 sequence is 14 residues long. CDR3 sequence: CASKQSREGYEQYF. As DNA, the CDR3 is TGTGCCAGCAAACAGTCCCGGGAGGGTTACGAGCAGTACTTC.

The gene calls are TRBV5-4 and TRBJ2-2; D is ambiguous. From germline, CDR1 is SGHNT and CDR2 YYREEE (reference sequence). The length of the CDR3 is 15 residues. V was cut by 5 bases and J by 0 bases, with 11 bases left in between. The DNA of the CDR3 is TGTGCCAGCAGTTGGCCTGGCACGAACACCGGGGAGCTGTTTTTT. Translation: CASSWPGTNTGELFF.

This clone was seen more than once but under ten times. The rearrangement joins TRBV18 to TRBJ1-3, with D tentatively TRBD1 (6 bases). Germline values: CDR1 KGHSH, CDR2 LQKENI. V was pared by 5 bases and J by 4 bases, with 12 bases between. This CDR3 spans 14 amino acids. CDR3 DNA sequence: TGTGCCAGCTCAACCGGGACACAAGGAAACACCATATATTTT. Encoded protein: CASSTGTQGNTIYF.

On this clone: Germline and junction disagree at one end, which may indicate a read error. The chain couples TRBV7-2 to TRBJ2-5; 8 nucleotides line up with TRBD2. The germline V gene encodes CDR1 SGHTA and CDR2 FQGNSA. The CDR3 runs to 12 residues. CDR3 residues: CATSSGGETQYF. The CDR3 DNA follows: TGTGCCACCAGCTCGGGGGGGGAGACCCAGTACTTC.

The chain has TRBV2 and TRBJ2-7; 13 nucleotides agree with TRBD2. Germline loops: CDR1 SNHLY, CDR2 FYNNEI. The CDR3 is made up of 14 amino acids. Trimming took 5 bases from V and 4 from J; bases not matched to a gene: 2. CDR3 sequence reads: CASSWTSGSYEQYF. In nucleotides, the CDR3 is TGTGCCAGCAGTTGGACTAGCGGGAGTTACGAGCAGTACTTC. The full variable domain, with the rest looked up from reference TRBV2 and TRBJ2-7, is EPEVTQTPSHQVTQMGQEVILRCVPISNHLYFYWYRQILGQKVEFLVSFYNNEISEKSEIFDDQFSVERPDGSNFTLKIRSTKLEDSAMYFCASSWTSGSYEQYFGPGTRLTVT.

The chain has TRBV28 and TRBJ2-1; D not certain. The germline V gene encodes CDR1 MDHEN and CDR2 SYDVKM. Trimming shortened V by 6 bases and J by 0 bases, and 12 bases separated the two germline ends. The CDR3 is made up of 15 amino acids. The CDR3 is CASSLRSRSYNEQFF. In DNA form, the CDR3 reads TGTGCCAGCAGCCTGCGGTCCCGCTCCTACAATGAGCAGTTCTTC.

The CDR3 DNA follows: TGTGCCAGCAGCTCAATAAGACTAGCGGGAAATGGTGAGCAGTTCTTC. Its protein is CASSSIRLAGNGEQFF. The chain employs TRBV13 and TRBJ2-1, with 11 bases that match TRBD2. V shed 4 bases and J 9 bases; nucleotides not matched to a gene: 11. The CDR3 consists of 16 residues. Germline V gene sequence: CDR1 PRHDT, CDR2 FYEKMQ (reference sequence).

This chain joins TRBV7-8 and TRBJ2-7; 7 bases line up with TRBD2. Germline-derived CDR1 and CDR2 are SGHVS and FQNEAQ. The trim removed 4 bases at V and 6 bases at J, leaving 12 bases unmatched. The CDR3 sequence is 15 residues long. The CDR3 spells CASSSKSRGDGEQYF. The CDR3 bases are TGTGCCAGCAGCTCAAAAAGCCGGGGGGACGGCGAGCAGTACTTC. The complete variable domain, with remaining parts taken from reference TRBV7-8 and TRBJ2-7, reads GAGVSQSPRYKVAKRGQDVALRCDPISGHVSLFWYQQALGQGPEFLTYFQNEAQLDKSGLPSDRFFAERPEGSVSTLKIQRTQQEDSAVYLCASSSKSRGDGEQYFGPGTRLTVT.

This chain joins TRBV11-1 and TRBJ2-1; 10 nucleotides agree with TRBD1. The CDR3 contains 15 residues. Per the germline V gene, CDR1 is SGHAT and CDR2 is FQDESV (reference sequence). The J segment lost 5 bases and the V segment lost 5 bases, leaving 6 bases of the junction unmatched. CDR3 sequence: CASSNRDRGNNEQFF. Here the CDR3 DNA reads TGTGCCAGCAGCAACCGGGACAGGGGAAACAATGAGCAGTTCTTC. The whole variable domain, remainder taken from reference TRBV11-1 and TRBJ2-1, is EAEVAQSPRYKITEKSQAVAFWCDPISGHATLYWYRQILGQGPELLVQFQDESVVDDSQLPKDRFSAERLKGVDSTLKIQPAELGDSAMYLCASSNRDRGNNEQFFGPGTRLTVL.

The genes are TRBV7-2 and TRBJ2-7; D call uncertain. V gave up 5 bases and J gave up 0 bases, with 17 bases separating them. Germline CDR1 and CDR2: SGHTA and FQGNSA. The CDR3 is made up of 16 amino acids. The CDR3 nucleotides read TGTGCCAGCAGCCACACTGGAGCGCCCCGCTCCTACGAGCAGTACTTC. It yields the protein CASSHTGAPRSYEQYF.

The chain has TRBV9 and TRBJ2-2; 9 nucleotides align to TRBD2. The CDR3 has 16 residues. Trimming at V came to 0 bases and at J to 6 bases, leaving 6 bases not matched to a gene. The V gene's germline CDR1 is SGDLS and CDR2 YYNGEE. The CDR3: CASSVGLAERAGELFF. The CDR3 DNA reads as TGTGCCAGCAGCGTAGGACTAGCGGAGAGAGCCGGGGAGCTGTTTTTT.

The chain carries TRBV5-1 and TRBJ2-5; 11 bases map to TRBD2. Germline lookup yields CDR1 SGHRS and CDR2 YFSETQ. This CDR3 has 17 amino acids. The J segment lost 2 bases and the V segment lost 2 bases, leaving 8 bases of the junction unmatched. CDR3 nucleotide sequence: TGCGCCAGCAGCTTAAGGACTAGCGGGTCCCAGCAAGAGACCCAGTACTTC. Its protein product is CASSLRTSGSQQETQYF.

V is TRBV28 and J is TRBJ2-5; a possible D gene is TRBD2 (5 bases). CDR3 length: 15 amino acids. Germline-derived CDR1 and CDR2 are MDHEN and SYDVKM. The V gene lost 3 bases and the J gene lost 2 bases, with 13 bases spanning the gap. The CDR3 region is CASSFQQPGQETQYF. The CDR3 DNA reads TGTGCCAGCAGTTTCCAGCAACCGGGGCAAGAGACCCAGTACTTC.

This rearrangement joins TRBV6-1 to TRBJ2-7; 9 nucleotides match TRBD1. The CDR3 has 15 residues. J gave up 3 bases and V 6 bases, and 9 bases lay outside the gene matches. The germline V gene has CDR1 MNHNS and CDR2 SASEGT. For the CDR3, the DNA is TGTGCCAGCAGGGGACAGGGCATCTCGGGCTACGAGCAGTACTTC. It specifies CASRGQGISGYEQYF.